Included here is one T cell receptor beta chain sequence, with context. PCR employed 60 Vbeta and 13 Jbeta primers. Some clones are missing from TCRdb's copy, which holds only in-frame ones; the method was immunoSEQ multiplex PCR. Of 150,000 to 200,000 clones listed, 77% were seen once; the top ten hold about 1.5%. This sample stems from a study of cytomegalovirus exposure and HLA in healthy donors. The specimen sequenced was PBMCs. The clonotype was recovered from a man between 18 and 29 years old in good health and CMV-seronegative.

CDR3 in amino acids: CAWNQGLAGGVTDTQYF. The CDR3 DNA reads TGTGCCTGGAATCAAGGACTAGCGGGGGGTGTCACAGATACGCAGTATTTT. The J gene is TRBJ2-3, the V gene TRBV30; the match to TRBD2 covers 14 bases. V was clipped by 4 bases and J by 2 bases; unmatched bases: 8. This CDR3 spans 17 amino acids. Looked up from germline, CDR1 is GTSNPN and CDR2 is SVGIG (reference sequence).